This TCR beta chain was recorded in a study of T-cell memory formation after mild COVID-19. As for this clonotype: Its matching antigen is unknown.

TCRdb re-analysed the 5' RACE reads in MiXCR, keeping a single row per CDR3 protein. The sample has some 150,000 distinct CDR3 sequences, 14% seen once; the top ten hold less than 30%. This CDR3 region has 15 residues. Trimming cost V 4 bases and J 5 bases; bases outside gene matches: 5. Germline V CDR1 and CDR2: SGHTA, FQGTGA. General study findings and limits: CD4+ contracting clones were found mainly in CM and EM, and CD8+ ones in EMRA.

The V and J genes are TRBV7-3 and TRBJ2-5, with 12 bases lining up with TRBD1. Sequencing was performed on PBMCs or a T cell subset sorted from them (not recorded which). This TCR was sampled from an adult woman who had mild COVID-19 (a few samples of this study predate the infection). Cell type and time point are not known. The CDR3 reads CASSSGTGGEETQYF. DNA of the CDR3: TGTGCCAGCAGCTCCGGGACAGGGGGCGAGGAGACCCAGTACTTC.